Below, 5 T cell receptor beta chains from the same sample are listed, as sequenced in a study of blood T cell repertoires in COVID-19. The method was immunoSEQ multiplex PCR; TCRdb's version includes in-frame clones alone and lacks a portion of them. The sample yields more than 90,000 clones, approximately 78% seen once. Sequencing was carried out using peripheral blood. The receptor source for this set is a man in his 70s with acute or convalescent COVID-19.

The V and J genes are TRBV7-9 and TRBJ1-2; 10 bases fit TRBD1. Germline lookup yields CDR1 SEHNR and CDR2 FQNEAQ (reference sequence). V lost 4 bases and J lost 8; bases outside the gene matches: 4. CDR3 length: 13 amino acids. CDR3 in amino acids: CASSWDRGKGYTF. The CDR3 coding sequence is TGTGCCAGCAGCTGGGACAGGGGAAAGGGCTACACCTTC. The full variable domain, in which reference TRBV7-9 and TRBJ1-2 provide the parts outside the CDR3, is DTGVSQNPRHKITKRGQNVTFRCDPISEHNRLYWYRQTLGQGPEFLTYFQNEAQLEKSRLLSDRFSAERPKGSFSTLEIQRTEQGDSAMYLCASSWDRGKGYTFGSGTRLTVV.

The chain carries TRBV15 and TRBJ2-5; 12 bases fit TRBD2. V lost 0 bases to trimming and J lost 2 bases; unmatched junction nucleotides: 7. CDR3 size: 18 residues. Germline CDR1 and CDR2: LNHNV and YYDKDF (reference sequence). CDR3 sequence (DNA): TGTGCCACCAGCAGAGATTTCGTCGGACTAGCGGGACAAGAGACCCAGTACTTC. Translation: CATSRDFVGLAGQETQYF.

The chain uses TRBV30 and TRBJ2-1, with 11 bases fitting TRBD2. Germline V gene sequence: CDR1 GTSNPN, CDR2 SVGIG (reference sequence). Trimming cost V 4 bases and J 7 bases; bases outside gene matches: 0. CDR3 length equals 12 residues. The CDR3 loop is CAWTSGRNEQFF. The CDR3 DNA follows: TGTGCCTGGACTAGCGGGAGGAATGAGCAGTTCTTC.

V usage is TRBV3-1 (or the pseudogene TRBV3-2) and J usage is TRBJ1-1; D gene unclear. Germline values: CDR1 LGHDT, CDR2 YNNKEL (reference sequence). V was pared by 0 bases and J by 3 bases, with 11 bases between. This CDR3 spans 15 amino acids. The chain's CDR3 is CASSQDSRYYTEAFF. The CDR3 DNA reads as TGTGCCAGCAGCCAAGATTCACGGTATTACACTGAAGCTTTCTTT.

V usage is TRBV5-6 and J usage is TRBJ2-7; 7 positions agree with TRBD2. The V gene end was trimmed by 1 base and the J gene end by 2 bases; junction bases not matched to a gene: 3. Per germline, CDR1 SGHDT and CDR2 YYEEEE. The CDR3 spans 14 residues. CDR3 residues: CASSLRGSTYEQYF. CDR3 in DNA: TGTGCCAGCAGCTTGCGCGGGAGTACCTACGAGCAGTACTTC.